A selection of T cell receptor beta chains follows, all from one sample in a study of shared clonotypes between healthy human individuals. Assay used: immunoSEQ multiplex PCR; TCRdb lists only in-frame clones, some missing. The sample carries millions of clones, roughly 91% recorded once. The sample comprised naive CD8+ T cells from PBMCs. The receptors here all came from a man between 18 and 29 years old in good health. Some clones in this sample may be carry-over from other donors' samples. Both conserved end residues are part of each CDR3. The order of the fields is J gene, V gene, CDR3 protein.

j_gene: TRBJ1-1
v_gene: TRBV7-9
CDR3aa: CASSLVVRDTEAFF

j_gene: TRBJ1-5
v_gene: TRBV25-1
CDR3aa: CASSEGVRQPQHF

j_gene: TRBJ2-7
v_gene: TRBV28
CDR3aa: CASTITSGRFYEQYF

j_gene: TRBJ2-1
v_gene: TRBV4-2
CDR3aa: CASRPSGSGEQFF

j_gene: TRBJ2-2
v_gene: TRBV27
CDR3aa: CASSTRQNTGELFF

j_gene: TRBJ2-7
v_gene: TRBV9
CDR3aa: CASSPRSGVVYEQYF

j_gene: -
v_gene: TRBV29-1
CDR3aa: CSVETASLYEQYF

j_gene: TRBJ2-7
v_gene: TRBV7-9
CDR3aa: CASSRTGTGNEQYF

j_gene: TRBJ2-7
v_gene: TRBV19
CDR3aa: CASSIVGQIYEQYF

j_gene: TRBJ2-5
v_gene: TRBV7-9
CDR3aa: CASLSSTLETQYF

j_gene: TRBJ1-1
v_gene: TRBV5-8
CDR3aa: CASSLRDYMNTEAFF

j_gene: TRBJ2-1
v_gene: TRBV25-1
CDR3aa: CASSVSLTNEQFF

j_gene: TRBJ2-7
v_gene: TRBV5-1
CDR3aa: CASSWGDYYEQYF

j_gene: TRBJ2-7
v_gene: TRBV7-9
CDR3aa: CASSFRDRGNEQYF